The rows below give T cell receptor beta chains drawn from one sample of a study of monozygotic twins with inflammatory bowel disease. TCRdb reprocessed the 5' RACE reads, with one entry per CDR3 protein and no DNA. The table lists some 210,000 distinct CDR3 sequences. What was sequenced was blood. The receptors shown here come from a human donor with ulcerative colitis or Crohn's disease, or a healthy co-twin of an affected twin (not recorded which). Each CDR3 is given with its conserved first and last residue.

V	J	CDR3
TRBV11-2	TRBJ2-7	CASSLDRYRYEQYF
TRBV19	TRBJ1-1	CGTTGTANTEAFF
TRBV18	TRBJ2-2	CASSPKENTGELFF
TRBV29-1	TRBJ1-1	CSVVRGGANTEAFF
TRBV20-1	TRBJ2-5	CSARRWGQETQYF
TRBV10-1	TRBJ2-3	CAVTLLRGLPTDTQYF
TRBV5-1	TRBJ2-7	CASSLRRDRAFEQYF
TRBV7-3	TRBJ2-1	CASSSTSGGKQFF
TRBV7-7	TRBJ2-7	CASSLAPGDEQYF
TRBV11-3	TRBJ2-2	CASSPHRGAALNTGELFF
TRBV11-2	TRBJ2-3	CASSLKRGGRGVTDTQYF
TRBV12-3/TRBV12-4	TRBJ2-5	CASSLPGVGETQYF
TRBV19	TRBJ2-7	CASSISGTGYEQYF
TRBV2	TRBJ2-4	CASSAQDRRYVAKNIQYF
TRBV12-3/TRBV12-4	TRBJ1-3	CASSLRMEVSGNTIYF
TRBV7-6	TRBJ2-7	CASSLAPDNSWSYEQYF
TRBV5-1	TRBJ1-1	CASSLGQAHPEAFF
TRBV7-8	TRBJ1-4	CASSLKDRTYNEKLFF
TRBV20-1	TRBJ2-7	CSARSDRASYEQYF
TRBV5-1	TRBJ1-1	CASSFGGEAFF
TRBV11-3	TRBJ2-7	CASSLVSGTGNYEQYF
TRBV7-8	TRBJ1-2	CASSSPAGYYGYTF
TRBV20-1	TRBJ1-6	CSAQKQGGISPLHF
TRBV5-1	TRBJ2-3	CASSTPGGGHTDTQYF
TRBV12-3/TRBV12-4	TRBJ2-1	CASSLGGARGEQFF
TRBV6-5	TRBJ1-5	CASSYNGGQPQHF
TRBV10-3	TRBJ2-1	CAISESKGSRVSNEQFF
TRBV7-9	TRBJ2-1	CASSLFRAIPAREEQFF
TRBV5-1	TRBJ2-5	CASSLVGQGETQYF
TRBV27	TRBJ2-3	CASSYRDSSLTQYF
TRBV20-1	TRBJ2-5	CSASSGLPETQYF
TRBV20-1	TRBJ2-3	CSARDLTSGGPNTQYF
TRBV27	TRBJ2-7	CASSYGTGSSYEQYF
TRBV12-3/TRBV12-4	TRBJ2-5	CASSREGGIQETQYF
TRBV7-9	TRBJ1-2	CASSPQGGGYGYTF
TRBV20-1	TRBJ2-3	CSASPGTSTDTQYF
TRBV15	TRBJ2-5	CATSSFYITGVMETQYF
TRBV27	TRBJ1-3	CASSYSPSGNTIYF
TRBV6-1	TRBJ1-4	CASSVTGGYEKLFF
TRBV4-2	TRBJ2-2	CASSQGFSGGPNTGELFF
TRBV7-2	TRBJ2-7	CASSFPPSYEQYF